This TCR beta chain was sequenced for a study of molecular identifiers for immune sequencing clone quantification. The CDR3 spans 16 residues. Germline V gene sequence: CDR1 MNHEY, CDR2 SMNVEV (reference sequence). Trimming at V came to 5 bases and at J to 3 bases, leaving 8 bases not matched to a gene. TCRdb re-analysed the PCR reads in MiXCR, keeping a single row per CDR3 protein. This sample has over 550,000 distinct CDR3 sequences; about 25% occur once, and the top ten carry 0.78%. Sorting was used to obtain naive CD8 T cells (CD8+CD4-CCR7+CD45RA+). The clonotype was recovered from a human donor in good health. Some libraries in this study had Jurkat cell RNA spiked in. The sample taken for sequencing was naive CD8+ T cells from blood, with Jurkat cell RNA spiked in. Subset: FACS-sorted CD8+CD4-CCR7+CD45RA+ naive T cells. The rearrangement links TRBV27 to TRBJ1-5; 9 nucleotides line up with TRBD1. CDR3 DNA: TGTGCCAGCAGTCTACAGGGGGCTTTAACCAATCAGCCCCAGCATTTT. It translates to CASSLQGALTNQPQHF.